The subject of this entry is one T cell receptor beta chain. Its target is not known. The data originate from a study of T cell repertoires in cytomegalovirus infection. Study details: CMV epitopes, recently identified HLA-C-restricted and well-studied HLA-B-restricted, were used. Public TCR beta signatures indicated both CMV infection and matching HLA type.

Each CDR3 protein gets one entry after TCRdb re-called the reads with MiXCR. Of approximately 390,000 distinct CDR3 sequences in the sample, roughly 34% were seen once. Trimming removed 1 base at V and 3 bases at J, with 11 bases between. The CDR3 totals 15 residues. Germline lookup yields CDR1 MNHNS and CDR2 SASEGT. The study's findings and limits: Summed frequency of public TCR beta families distinguished CMV carriers with the relevant HLA.

The TCR was taken from a human donor in good health (CMV status not recorded). Some clones in this sample may be carry-over from other donors' samples. This sequence joins TRBV6-1 and TRBJ2-3; TRBD2 is a possible D gene (5 bases). Sequenced here: cultured PBMCs, sampled from culture after CMV antigen stimulation. As DNA, the CDR3 is TGTGCCAGCAGTGAAGGTACTAGATTGACAGATACGCAGTATTTT. It specifies CASSEGTRLTDTQYF.